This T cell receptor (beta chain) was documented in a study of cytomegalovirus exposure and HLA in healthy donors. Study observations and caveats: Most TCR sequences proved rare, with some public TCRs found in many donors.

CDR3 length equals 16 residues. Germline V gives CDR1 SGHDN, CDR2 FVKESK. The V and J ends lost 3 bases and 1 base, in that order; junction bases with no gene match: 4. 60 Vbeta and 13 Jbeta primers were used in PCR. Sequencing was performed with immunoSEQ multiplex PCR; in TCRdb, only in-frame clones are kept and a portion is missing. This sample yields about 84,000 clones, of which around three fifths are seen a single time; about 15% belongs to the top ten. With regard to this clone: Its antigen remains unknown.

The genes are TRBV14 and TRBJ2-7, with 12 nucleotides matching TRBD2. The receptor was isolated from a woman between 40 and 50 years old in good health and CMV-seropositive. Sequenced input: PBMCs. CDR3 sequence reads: CASSHQLAGGSYEQYF. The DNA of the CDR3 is TGTGCCAGCAGCCACCAACTAGCGGGGGGATCCTACGAGCAGTACTTC.